This T cell receptor beta chain was captured by sequencing in a study of technical replicates of blood from several donors. This CDR3 contains 14 residues. CDR1 is MDHEN and CDR2 is SYDVKM in the germline V gene. Trimming took 1 base from V and 4 from J, leaving 7 bases between them. Sequencing was performed with immunoSEQ multiplex PCR; in TCRdb, only in-frame clones are kept and a portion is missing. The repertoire holds around 80,000 clones, about 88% seen once, with roughly 0.38% in the top ten. This receptor was taken from a human donor in good health. This chain uses TRBV28 with TRBJ1-4; D might be TRBD1 (5 bases). Sequenced sample: T cells isolated from PBMCs. CDR3 loop: CASSLSQGNEKLFF. The CDR3 nucleotides read TGTGCCAGCAGTTTATCTCAGGGTAATGAAAAACTGTTTTTT.